Detailed here is one TCR beta chain. This table comes from immunoSEQ multiplex PCR, and its TCRdb copy is limited to in-frame clones, with some not included. The sample includes about 1 million clones, around 76% of them seen just once. The CDR3 runs to 14 residues. V gave up 3 bases and J gave up 8 bases, with 16 bases separating them. Per the germline V gene, CDR1 is SNHLY and CDR2 is FYNNEI. The data are from a study of shared clonotypes between healthy human individuals. The TCR sequence derives from a young man in good health. The rearrangement joins TRBV2 to TRBJ1-2; D perhaps matches TRBD1 (6 bases). Sequenced input: memory CD4+ T cells sorted from blood. Described subset: CD45RA-negative fraction. CDR3 nucleotides: TGTGCCAGCAGTGAGACCGGGGGGCGCGAGGGCTACACCTTC. The encoded protein is CASSETGGREGYTF.